The 5 T cell receptor beta chains given below trace back to one sample, sequenced in a study of shared clonotypes between healthy human individuals. Sequencing was performed with immunoSEQ multiplex PCR; in TCRdb, only in-frame clones are kept and a portion is missing. The table lists about 110,000 clones, roughly two thirds of them singletons. Sequencing used memory CD8+ T cells sorted from blood. Specified subset: CD45RO+ cells pooled with CCR7-negative TemRA cells. These receptors were taken from a woman in her thirties in good health.

This clone has just a few counts. V and J are TRBV6-1 and TRBJ1-5, with 8 nucleotides matching TRBD1. CDR3 length: 14 residues. V lost 2 bases to trimming and J lost 6 bases; unmatched junction nucleotides: 3. Germline V gives CDR1 MNHNS, CDR2 SASEGT. The CDR3 loop reads CASSEWTGFQPQHF. The CDR3 DNA reads TGTGCCAGCAGTGAATGGACAGGGTTTCAGCCCCAGCATTTT.

V usage is TRBV4-1 and J usage is TRBJ2-5; possibly TRBD1 for D (6 bases). TRBJ2-7 matches the DNA end more closely, so the J call is doubtful. In germline, CDR1 is MGHRA, CDR2 YSYEKL. The CDR3 consists of 15 residues. The CDR3 protein is CASSHSGGRAYEQYF. The CDR3, as DNA: TGCGCCAGCAGCCACAGTGGGGGCAGGGCCTACGAGCAGTACTTC.

This clone appeared a few times. J is TRBJ2-2 and V is TRBV5-4; D ambiguous. V was clipped by 5 bases and J by 5 bases, with 19 bases between them. The CDR3 spans 16 residues. CDR1 is SGHNT and CDR2 is YYREEE in the germline V gene (reference sequence). The CDR3 region is CASSTPHTLGTGELFF. The CDR3 DNA reads TGTGCCAGCAGTACCCCCCACACCCTGGGGACCGGGGAGCTGTTTTTT.

Points on this clone: A clone one base away is much larger, so this may be a read error. The V gene is TRBV5-1, the J gene TRBJ2-3, with D tentatively TRBD2 (5 bases). The CDR3 contains 16 residues. The germline V and J ends were trimmed by 1 base and 2 bases, with 14 bases remaining between them. Per the germline V gene, CDR1 is SGHRS and CDR2 is YFSETQ. Here the CDR3 reads CASSLRRYPNTDTQYF. The CDR3 DNA follows: TGCGCCAGCAGCTTGAGGAGGTACCCAAACACAGATACGCAGTATTTT.

This clone has ten or more counts. This rearrangement joins TRBV7-2 to TRBJ2-1; D is unclear. Trimming took off 0 bases at V and 15 bases at J, with 21 bases between the two ends. CDR1 SGHTA and CDR2 FQGNSA come from the germline V gene. The CDR3 is 15 residues long. The CDR3 here is CASSLAGLESSPLFF. For the CDR3, the DNA is TGTGCCAGCAGCTTAGCAGGTTTGGAGTCGTCCCCCCTGTTCTTC.